These T cell receptor beta chains were read from a single sample in a study of T cells in Graves' hyperthyroidism and ophthalmopathy. TCRdb passed the multiplex PCR reads through MiXCR, listing each CDR3 protein once. The data contain 450,000 to 650,000 distinct CDR3 sequences, under 25% of them singletons. Sequencing was performed on blood. The receptor set was obtained from a young man with Graves' hyperthyroidism. Each CDR3 is given without its conserved first and last residue.

CDR3: SARGPLEETQY; V: TRBV20-1
CDR3: ASSYRKVPPQH; V: TRBV6-7
CDR3: ASSEPDAGYT; V: TRBV6-1
CDR3: ASSSRTPEETQY; V: TRBV11-2
CDR3: ASSEWGQRYEQY; V: TRBV2
CDR3: ASSWAGGRNYEQY; V: TRBV27
CDR3: ASSSDYYTGELF; V: TRBV6-2/TRBV6-3
CDR3: ASGQGNTGELF; V: TRBV6-2/TRBV6-3
CDR3: ATSLALAKNIQY; V: TRBV15
CDR3: ASSFEGAFFYEQY; V: TRBV7-2
CDR3: SANPDSWRFSYEQY; V: TRBV20-1
CDR3: ASTPKFTGELF; V: TRBV6-1
CDR3: ASSDRLAGTYEQY; V: TRBV10-1
CDR3: ASMRWGLGNQPQH; V: TRBV6-1
CDR3: ASSFQFAKGDYGYT; V: TRBV12-3/TRBV12-4
CDR3: ATSGFRTGGRTGELF; V: TRBV24-1
CDR3: ASSHRGQSNQPQH; V: TRBV6-1
CDR3: ASSWAASGNTIY; V: TRBV12-3/TRBV12-4
CDR3: ATRTPGQGACGYT; V: TRBV24-1
CDR3: ASSRAGVSETQY; V: TRBV11-2
CDR3: ASRGLAGIY; V: TRBV6-1
CDR3: ASTKGTPNTGELF; V: TRBV2
CDR3: ASSQGPWAPEAF; V: TRBV14
CDR3: ASSQGRLGVNTEAF; V: TRBV4-1
CDR3: ASRGGYQPQH; V: TRBV19
CDR3: ASSLGRLAGGSGTDTQY; V: TRBV12-3/TRBV12-4
CDR3: ASSLARSDRESGYT; V: TRBV7-8
CDR3: SVDEAPLDGYT; V: TRBV29-1
CDR3: AIRVTDQETQY; V: TRBV10-3
CDR3: ASSYSDREQQY; V: TRBV6-2/TRBV6-3
CDR3: ASTQQGVPEAF; V: TRBV18
CDR3: ASGLSQYGYT; V: TRBV12-5
CDR3: ASSYLFVGNTEAF; V: TRBV6-2/TRBV6-3
CDR3: ASRDRGGKTEAF; V: TRBV12-3/TRBV12-4
CDR3: AGSSENRAFHGYT; V: TRBV7-8
CDR3: ASSPPPLAGYKETQY; V: TRBV27
CDR3: ASSYGGKQGGKNIQY; V: TRBV5-1
CDR3: ASSQELAVSVSYEQY; V: TRBV4-2
CDR3: ASRDLDRGHQPQH; V: TRBV2
CDR3: ASSFRLAGGPLQETQY; V: TRBV12-3/TRBV12-4
CDR3: ASSSLQDRGGIQY; V: TRBV7-6
CDR3: ASSLKGRETQY; V: TRBV6-5
CDR3: ASRGQGGGNQPQH; V: TRBV7-9
CDR3: ASSHAGGLGYT; V: TRBV14
CDR3: SAGRTGTTEAF; V: TRBV20-1
CDR3: ASSSGTAIQETQY; V: TRBV6-5
CDR3: ASSQVWQAQETQY; V: TRBV4-1
CDR3: ASRTGTATYEQY; V: TRBV6-2/TRBV6-3